This TCR beta chain was retrieved from a study of blood T cell repertoires in COVID-19. As for the study in general: COVID-19 samples from acute and convalescent phases originated in the United States, Italy and Spain. T cells, B-cell-depleted T cells, or PBMCs provided the cDNA or gDNA that served as material.

This CDR3 is built from 13 residues. Germline values: CDR1 MNHEY, CDR2 SVGEGT. The germline V and J ends were trimmed by 2 bases and 5 bases, with 9 bases remaining between them. How the authors handled the data: Nucleated cell number was recorded as an estimate derived from reference gene primer amplification. TCRdb's copy holds only in-frame clones and misses some; the assay was immunoSEQ multiplex PCR. V and J calls and clone size are given by that table; D and trimming were obtained from the DNA. The sample shows more than 25,000 clones, about 89% of them seen only once. The receptor comes from a middle-aged woman with active or convalescent COVID-19. This chain connects TRBV6-2 or TRBV6-3 to TRBJ2-5, with D hard to call. The sequencing sample was made of peripheral blood. The CDR3 sequence is CASSYLGVETQYF. CDR3 in DNA: TGTGCCAGCAGTTACCTAGGCGTCGAGACCCAGTACTTC.